Shown below are 2 T cell receptor beta chains from a single sample sequenced in a study of shared clonotypes between healthy human individuals. Naive CD8 cells lacked CD45RO and underwent positive selection for CCR7, leaving out terminally differentiated effector memory CD45RA+ cells. The data were produced by immunoSEQ multiplex PCR, yet TCRdb's version contains in-frame clones alone and is incomplete. The sample shows more than 2 million clones, about 95% of them seen only once. Sequenced: naive CD8+ T cells sorted from blood. The source of these receptors is a man between 18 and 29 years old in good health.

There are a few counts of this clone. The genes are TRBV2 and TRBJ1-6, with 10 positions matching TRBD1. CDR3 length equals 13 residues. The ends lost 5 bases at V and 9 bases at J; junction bases unmatched: 1. Germline CDR1 reads SNHLY; CDR2 reads FYNNEI. For the CDR3, the DNA is TGTGCCAGCAGTTGGACAGGGGGTTCACCCCTCCACTTT. Its translation is CASSWTGGSPLHF.

Notes on this clone: The sample contains more than one DNA sequence encoding this CDR3. The genes are TRBV9 and TRBJ1-1; 7 nucleotides align to TRBD1. Germline loops: CDR1 SGDLS, CDR2 YYNGEE. There are 13 residues in the CDR3. J lost 5 bases, V lost 0 bases, and 1 base had no gene match. In DNA, the CDR3 is TGTGCCAGCAGCGTAGGACAGGGTACTGAAGCTTTCTTT. Residues: CASSVGQGTEAFF.